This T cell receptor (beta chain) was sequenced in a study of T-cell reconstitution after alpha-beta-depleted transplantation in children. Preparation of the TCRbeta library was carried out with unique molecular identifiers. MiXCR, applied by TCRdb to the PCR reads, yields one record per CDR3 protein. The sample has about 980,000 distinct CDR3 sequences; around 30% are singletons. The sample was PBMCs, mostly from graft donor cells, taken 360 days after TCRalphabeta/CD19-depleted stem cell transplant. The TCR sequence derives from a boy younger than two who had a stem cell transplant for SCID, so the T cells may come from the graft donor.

CDR3 DNA: TGCGCCAGCAGCCACCCCCTCCAGCGGGGGGGCCGTGATACGCAGTATTTT. This sequence encodes CASSHPLQRGGRDTQYF. The chain joins TRBV4-1 to TRBJ2-3; TRBD2 matches at 10 bases. V shed 3 bases and J 6 bases; nucleotides not matched to a gene: 12. This CDR3 comprises 17 residues. Per germline, CDR1 MGHRA and CDR2 YSYEKL.